Below, 6 T cell receptor beta chains from the same sample are listed, as sequenced in a study of human T cells and chemical hapten exposure. TCRdb independently ran MiXCR on the RACE reads; one entry per CDR3 protein. This sample carries roughly 200,000 distinct CDR3 sequences, about 22% of them seen once, and the ten largest clones take about 2.3%. Time point here: patch test 3, about 24 weeks after DPC sensitization. Treatment noted: therapeutic diphenylcyclopropenone sensitization with weekly scalp DPC. This specimen was whole blood, taken in connection with sensitization to the hapten diphenylcyclopropenone (DPC). All receptors come from a woman between 40 and 55 years old with alopecia areata. Some clones in this sample may be carry-over from other donors' samples.

This clonotype occurred many times. The gene calls are TRBV7-9 and TRBJ2-1, with 7 positions matching TRBD1. In germline, CDR1 is SEHNR, CDR2 FQNEAQ (reference sequence). Losses at the gene ends were 1 base for V and 9 bases for J; bases not matched to a gene: 3. CDR3 length: 13 amino acids. The CDR3 spells CASSLVGGGEQFF. Here the CDR3 DNA reads TGTGCCAGCAGCTTAGTAGGGGGCGGTGAGCAGTTCTTC. Together with reference TRBV7-9 and TRBJ2-1, the CDR3 gives the full variable domain: DTGVSQNPRHKITKRGQNVTFRCDPISEHNRLYWYRQTLGQGPEFLTYFQNEAQLEKSRLLSDRFSAERPKGSFSTLEIQRTEQGDSAMYLCASSLVGGGEQFFGPGTRLTVL.

This chain joins TRBV24-1 and TRBJ2-1; 11 bases line up with TRBD1. CDR3 length: 16 amino acids. Per germline, CDR1 KGHDR and CDR2 SFDVKD. V trimming: 3 bases; J trimming: 6 bases; junction bases outside the gene matches: 6. CDR3 DNA sequence: TGTGCCACCAGTGATCCCGGGACAGGGGGTATCAATGAGCAGTTCTTC. Its translation is CATSDPGTGGINEQFF.

CDR3 in DNA: TGCAGTGCTAGACTGCCCTTGGAGGGTTTCGAATACTTC. Amino acids: CSARLPLEGFEYF. The V and J genes are TRBV20-1 and TRBJ2-7; a weak D match, TRBD2 (6 bases). The V end was cut by 2 bases, the J end by 13 bases, with 21 bases between. This CDR3 has 13 residues. Germline CDR1 and CDR2: DFQATT and SNEGSKA (reference sequence).

The CDR3 loop is CASSWDREDTIYF. The CDR3 DNA sequence: TGCGCCAGCAGCTGGGACAGGGAAGACACCATATATTTT. The genes are TRBV5-1 and TRBJ1-3; 9 positions agree with TRBD1. The length of the CDR3 is 13 residues. The germline V gene has CDR1 SGHRS and CDR2 YFSETQ. V was clipped by 3 bases and J by 8 bases; unmatched bases: 3. Full variable domain (rest looked up from reference TRBV5-1 and TRBJ1-3): KAGVTQTPRYLIKTRGQQVTLSCSPISGHRSVSWYQQTPGQGLQFLFEYFSETQRNKGNFPGRFSGRQFSNSRSEMNVSTLELGDSALYLCASSWDREDTIYFGEGSWLTVV.

This clonotype was detected only a few times. The chain employs TRBV5-4 and TRBJ1-1; D remains unclear. In germline, CDR1 is SGHNT, CDR2 YYREEE (reference sequence). The CDR3 extends over 14 amino acids. V gave up 1 base and J gave up 0 bases, with 7 bases separating them. CDR3 loop: CASSLSGMNTEAFF. The CDR3 DNA is TGTGCCAGCAGCTTGTCGGGGATGAACACTGAAGCTTTCTTT.

The chain carries TRBV10-2 and TRBJ2-1, with D perhaps TRBD2 (6 bases). Looked up from germline, CDR1 is WSHSY and CDR2 is SAAADI. The CDR3 covers 11 residues. Trimming stripped 6 bases from V and 13 bases from J, with 13 bases between. The CDR3 DNA follows: TGCGCCAGCAGCCCAGGACTAAAACAGTTCTTC. Residues: CASSPGLKQFF.